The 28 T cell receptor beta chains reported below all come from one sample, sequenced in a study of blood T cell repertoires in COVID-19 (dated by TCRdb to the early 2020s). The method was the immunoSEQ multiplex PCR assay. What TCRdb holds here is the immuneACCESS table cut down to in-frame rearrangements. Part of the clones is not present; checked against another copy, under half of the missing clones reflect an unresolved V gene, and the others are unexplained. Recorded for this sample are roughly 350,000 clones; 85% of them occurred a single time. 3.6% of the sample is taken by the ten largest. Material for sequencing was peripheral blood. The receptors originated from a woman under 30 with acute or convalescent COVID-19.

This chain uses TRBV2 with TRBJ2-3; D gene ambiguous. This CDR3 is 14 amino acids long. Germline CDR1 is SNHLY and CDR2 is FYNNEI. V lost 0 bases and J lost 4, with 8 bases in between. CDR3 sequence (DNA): TGTGCCAGCAGTGAAGCTCCTAGATCAGATACGCAGTATTTT. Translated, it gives CASSEAPRSDTQYF.

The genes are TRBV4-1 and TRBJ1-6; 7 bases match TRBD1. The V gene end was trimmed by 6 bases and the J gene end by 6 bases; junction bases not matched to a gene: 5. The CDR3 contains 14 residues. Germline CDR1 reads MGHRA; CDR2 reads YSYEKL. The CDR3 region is CASRPGTVNSPLHF. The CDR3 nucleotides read TGCGCCAGCAGGCCCGGGACAGTTAATTCACCCCTCCACTTT.

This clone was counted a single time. The chain's CDR3 is CASSFHRETNEKLFF. CDR3 nucleotides: TGTGCCAGTAGTTTCCACAGGGAAACTAATGAAAAACTGTTTTTT. The chain has TRBV19 and TRBJ1-4; possible D gene TRBD1, 6 bases. Germline V gives CDR1 LNHDA, CDR2 SQIVND (reference sequence). This CDR3 comprises 15 residues. V lost 5 bases and J lost 1, with 11 bases in between.

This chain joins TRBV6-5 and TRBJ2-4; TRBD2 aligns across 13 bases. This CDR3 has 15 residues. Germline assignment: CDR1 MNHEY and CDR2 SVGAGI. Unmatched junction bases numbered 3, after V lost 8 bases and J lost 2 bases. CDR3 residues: CASRLAGGPKNIQYF. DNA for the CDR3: TGTGCCAGCCGACTAGCGGGGGGTCCCAAAAACATTCAGTACTTC.

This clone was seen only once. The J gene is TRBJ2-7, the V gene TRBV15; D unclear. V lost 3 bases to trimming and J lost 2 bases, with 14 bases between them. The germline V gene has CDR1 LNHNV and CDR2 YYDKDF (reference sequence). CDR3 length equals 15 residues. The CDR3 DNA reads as TGTGCCACCAGCAGCCTAAAGTCCTCGGCCTACGAGCAGTACTTC. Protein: CATSSLKSSAYEQYF.

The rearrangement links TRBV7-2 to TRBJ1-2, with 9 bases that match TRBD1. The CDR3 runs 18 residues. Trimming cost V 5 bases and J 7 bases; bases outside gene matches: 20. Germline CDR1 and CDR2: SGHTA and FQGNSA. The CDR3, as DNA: TGTGCCAGCAGCCCAACCATAGGGGCGACAGGGGGTGTGGGTGGCTACACCTTC. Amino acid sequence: CASSPTIGATGGVGGYTF.

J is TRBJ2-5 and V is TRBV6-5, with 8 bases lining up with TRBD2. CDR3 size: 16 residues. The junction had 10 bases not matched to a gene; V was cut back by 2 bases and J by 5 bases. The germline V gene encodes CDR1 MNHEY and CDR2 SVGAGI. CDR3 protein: CASSYGAGGAVETQYF. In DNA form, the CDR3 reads TGTGCCAGCAGTTACGGTGCGGGGGGCGCGGTGGAGACCCAGTACTTC.

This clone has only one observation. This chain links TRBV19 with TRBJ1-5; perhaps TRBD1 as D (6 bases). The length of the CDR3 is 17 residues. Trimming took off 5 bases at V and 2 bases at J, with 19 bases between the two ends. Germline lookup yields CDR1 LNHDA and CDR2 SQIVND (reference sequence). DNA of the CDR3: TGTGCCAGTAGTCCCGGCGGGGGGCCGTCACGCAATCAGCCCCAGCATTTT. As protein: CASSPGGGPSRNQPQHF.

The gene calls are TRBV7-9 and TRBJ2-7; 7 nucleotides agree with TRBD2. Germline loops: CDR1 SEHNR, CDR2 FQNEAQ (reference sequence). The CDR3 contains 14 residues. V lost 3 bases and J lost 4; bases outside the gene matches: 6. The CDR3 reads CASSLGTTSYEQYF. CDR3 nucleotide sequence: TGTGCCAGCAGCTTGGGGACTACATCTTACGAGCAGTACTTC.

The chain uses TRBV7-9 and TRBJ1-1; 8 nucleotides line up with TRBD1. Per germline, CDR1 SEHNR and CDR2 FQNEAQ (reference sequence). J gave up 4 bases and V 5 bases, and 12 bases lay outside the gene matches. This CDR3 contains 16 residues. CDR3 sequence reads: CASSPKQGVTFTEAFF. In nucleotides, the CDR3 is TGTGCCAGCAGCCCGAAACAGGGGGTCACGTTCACTGAAGCTTTCTTT. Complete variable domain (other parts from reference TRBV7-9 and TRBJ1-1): DTGVSQNPRHKITKRGQNVTFRCDPISEHNRLYWYRQTLGQGPEFLTYFQNEAQLEKSRLLSDRFSAERPKGSFSTLEIQRTEQGDSAMYLCASSPKQGVTFTEAFFGQGTRLTVV.

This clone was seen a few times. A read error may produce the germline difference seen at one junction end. The CDR3 coding sequence is TGTGCCAGCAGTACCGGGACTAGCGGGGCCTACCATGAGCAGTTCTTC. This sequence encodes CASSTGTSGAYHEQFF. The chain is built from TRBV3-1 (or the pseudogene TRBV3-2) and TRBJ2-1; 13 nucleotides match TRBD2. The CDR3 has 16 amino acids. Germline loops: CDR1 LGHDT, CDR2 YNNKEL (reference sequence).

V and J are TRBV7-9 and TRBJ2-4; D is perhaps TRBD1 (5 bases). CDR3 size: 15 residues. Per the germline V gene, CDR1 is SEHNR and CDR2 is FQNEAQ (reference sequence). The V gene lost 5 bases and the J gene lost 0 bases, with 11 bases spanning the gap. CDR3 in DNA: TGTGCCAGCAGCGGGGCAGGTCTAGCCAAAAACATTCAGTACTTC. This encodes CASSGAGLAKNIQYF. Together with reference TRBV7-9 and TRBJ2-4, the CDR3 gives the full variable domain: DTGVSQNPRHKITKRGQNVTFRCDPISEHNRLYWYRQTLGQGPEFLTYFQNEAQLEKSRLLSDRFSAERPKGSFSTLEIQRTEQGDSAMYLCASSGAGLAKNIQYFGAGTRLSVL.

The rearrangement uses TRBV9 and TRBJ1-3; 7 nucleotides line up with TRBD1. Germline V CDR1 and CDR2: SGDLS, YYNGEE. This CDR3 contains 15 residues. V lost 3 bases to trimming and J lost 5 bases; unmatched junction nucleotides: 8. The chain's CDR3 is CASSGPGGDRNTIYF. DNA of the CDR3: TGTGCCAGCAGCGGCCCAGGGGGAGACAGAAACACCATATATTTT.

In DNA, the CDR3 is TGTGCCTGGAGTGCAGATTCCGGAAACACCATATATTTT. Translation gives CAWSADSGNTIYF. The V call is TRBV30, the J call TRBJ1-3; no clear D. Germline V lookup: CDR1 GTSNPN, CDR2 SVGIG (reference sequence). The ends were cut back, 1 base at V and 4 bases at J, with 8 bases in the middle. CDR3 length: 13 residues.

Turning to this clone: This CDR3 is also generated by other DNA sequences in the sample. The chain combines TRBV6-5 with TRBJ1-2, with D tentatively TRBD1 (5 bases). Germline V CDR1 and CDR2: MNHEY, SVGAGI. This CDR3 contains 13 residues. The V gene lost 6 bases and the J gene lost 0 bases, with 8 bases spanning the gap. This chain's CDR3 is CASRQTANYGYTF. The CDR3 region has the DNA TGTGCCAGCAGACAGACAGCTAACTATGGCTACACCTTC.

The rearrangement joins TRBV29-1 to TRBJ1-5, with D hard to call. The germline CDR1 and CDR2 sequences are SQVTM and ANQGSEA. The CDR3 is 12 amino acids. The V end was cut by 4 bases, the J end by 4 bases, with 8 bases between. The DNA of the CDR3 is TGCAGCGTTGGATCACGGAATCAGCCCCAGCATTTT. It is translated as CSVGSRNQPQHF.

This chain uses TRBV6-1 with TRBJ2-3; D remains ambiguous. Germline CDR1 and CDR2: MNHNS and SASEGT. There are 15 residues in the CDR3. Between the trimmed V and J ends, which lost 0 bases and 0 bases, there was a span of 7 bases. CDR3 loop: CASSEAWQSTDTQYF. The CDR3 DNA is TGTGCCAGCAGTGAAGCTTGGCAAAGCACAGATACGCAGTATTTT.

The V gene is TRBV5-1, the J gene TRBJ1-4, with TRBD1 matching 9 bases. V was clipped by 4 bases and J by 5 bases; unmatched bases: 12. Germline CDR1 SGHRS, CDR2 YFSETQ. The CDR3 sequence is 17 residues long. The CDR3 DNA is TGCGCCAGCAGCCAAGATCCGACCGGGACAGGGAATGAAAAACTGTTTTTT. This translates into CASSQDPTGTGNEKLFF.

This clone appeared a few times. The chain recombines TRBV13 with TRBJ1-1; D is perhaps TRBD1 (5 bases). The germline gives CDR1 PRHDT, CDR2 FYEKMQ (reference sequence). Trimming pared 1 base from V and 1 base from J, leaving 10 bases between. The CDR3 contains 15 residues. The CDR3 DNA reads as TGTGCCAGCAGCTTAGAGGGGCAGCGGAACACTGAAGCTTTCTTT. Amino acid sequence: CASSLEGQRNTEAFF. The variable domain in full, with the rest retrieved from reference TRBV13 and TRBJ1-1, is AAGVIQSPRHLIKEKRETATLKCYPIPRHDTVYWYQQGPGQDPQFLISFYEKMQSDKGSIPDRFSAQQFSDYHSELNMSSLELGDSALYFCASSLEGQRNTEAFFGQGTRLTVV.

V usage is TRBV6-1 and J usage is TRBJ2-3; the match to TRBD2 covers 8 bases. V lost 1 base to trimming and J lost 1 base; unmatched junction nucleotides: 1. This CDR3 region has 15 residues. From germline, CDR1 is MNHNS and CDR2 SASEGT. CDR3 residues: CASSEEAGGTDTQYF. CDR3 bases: TGTGCCAGCAGTGAAGAAGCGGGGGGCACAGATACGCAGTATTTT.

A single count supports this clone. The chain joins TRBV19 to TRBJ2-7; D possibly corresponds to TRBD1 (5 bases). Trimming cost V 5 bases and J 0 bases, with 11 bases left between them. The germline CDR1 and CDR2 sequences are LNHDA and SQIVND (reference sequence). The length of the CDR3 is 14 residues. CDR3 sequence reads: CASSPQTVSYEQYF. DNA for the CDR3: TGTGCCAGTAGTCCCCAGACAGTCTCCTACGAGCAGTACTTC. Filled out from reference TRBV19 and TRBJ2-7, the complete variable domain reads DGGITQSPKYLFRKEGQNVTLSCEQNLNHDAMYWYRQDPGQGLRLIYYSQIVNDFQKGDIAEGYSVSREKKESFPLTVTSAQKNPTAFYLCASSPQTVSYEQYFGPGTRLTVT.

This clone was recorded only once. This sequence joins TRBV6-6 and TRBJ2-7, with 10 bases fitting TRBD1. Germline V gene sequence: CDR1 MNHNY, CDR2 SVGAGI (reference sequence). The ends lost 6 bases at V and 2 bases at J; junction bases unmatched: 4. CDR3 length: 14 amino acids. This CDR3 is CASRRQGAPYEQYF. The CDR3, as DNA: TGTGCCAGCAGAAGACAGGGGGCACCCTACGAGCAGTACTTC.

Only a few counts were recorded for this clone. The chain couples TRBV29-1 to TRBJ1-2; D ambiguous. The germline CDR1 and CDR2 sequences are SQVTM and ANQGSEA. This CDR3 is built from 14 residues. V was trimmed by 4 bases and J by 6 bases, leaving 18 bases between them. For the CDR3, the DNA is TGCAGCGTTGCGCCAACGACGGGGTGGGATGGCTACACCTTC. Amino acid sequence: CSVAPTTGWDGYTF.

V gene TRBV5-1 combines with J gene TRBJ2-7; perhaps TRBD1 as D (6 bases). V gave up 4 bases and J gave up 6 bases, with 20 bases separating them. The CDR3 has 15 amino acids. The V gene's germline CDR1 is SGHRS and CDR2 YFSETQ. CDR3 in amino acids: CASSLRTAREAEQYF. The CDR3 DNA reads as TGCGCCAGCAGCCTCCGGACAGCCCGAGAAGCCGAGCAGTACTTC. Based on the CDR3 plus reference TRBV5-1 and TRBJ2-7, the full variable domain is KAGVTQTPRYLIKTRGQQVTLSCSPISGHRSVSWYQQTPGQGLQFLFEYFSETQRNKGNFPGRFSGRQFSNSRSEMNVSTLELGDSALYLCASSLRTAREAEQYFGPGTRLTVT.

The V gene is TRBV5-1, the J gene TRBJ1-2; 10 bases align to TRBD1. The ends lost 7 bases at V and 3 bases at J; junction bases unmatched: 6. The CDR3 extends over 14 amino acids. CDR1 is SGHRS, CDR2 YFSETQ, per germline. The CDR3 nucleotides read TGCGCCAGCGTGTCCGGGACAGGGGACTATGGCTACACCTTC. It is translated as CASVSGTGDYGYTF. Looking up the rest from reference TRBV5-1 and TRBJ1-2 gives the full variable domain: KAGVTQTPRYLIKTRGQQVTLSCSPISGHRSVSWYQQTPGQGLQFLFEYFSETQRNKGNFPGRFSGRQFSNSRSEMNVSTLELGDSALYLCASVSGTGDYGYTFGSGTRLTVV.

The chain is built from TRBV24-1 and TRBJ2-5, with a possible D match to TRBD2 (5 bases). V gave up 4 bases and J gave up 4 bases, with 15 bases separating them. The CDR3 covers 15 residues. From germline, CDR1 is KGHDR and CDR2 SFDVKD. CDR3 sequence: CATSDPRTGRETQYF. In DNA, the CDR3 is TGTGCCACCAGTGACCCCCGGACTGGTAGAGAGACCCAGTACTTC.

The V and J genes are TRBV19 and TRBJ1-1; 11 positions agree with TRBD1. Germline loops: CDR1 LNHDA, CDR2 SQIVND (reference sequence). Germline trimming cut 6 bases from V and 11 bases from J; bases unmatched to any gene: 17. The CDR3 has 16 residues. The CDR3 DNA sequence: TGTGCCAGTAGCACCACCGGGGGGACAGGGGGAATGGGGGCTTTCTTT. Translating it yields CASSTTGGTGGMGAFF.

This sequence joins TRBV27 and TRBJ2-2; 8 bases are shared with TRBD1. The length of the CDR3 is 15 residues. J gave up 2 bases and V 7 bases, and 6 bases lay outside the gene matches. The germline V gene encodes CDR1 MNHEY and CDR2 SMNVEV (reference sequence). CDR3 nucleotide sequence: TGTGCCAGCAATTCGGACAGGGAAAACACCGGGGAGCTGTTTTTT. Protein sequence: CASNSDRENTGELFF.